This T cell receptor (beta chain) was sequenced during a study of tumour-infiltrating T cells in Burkitt lymphoma. For the study at large: Productive clonality predicted overall and progression-free survival.

Assay used: immunoSEQ multiplex PCR; TCRdb lists only in-frame clones, some missing. The sample yields several thousand clones, about 69% seen once. V lost 6 bases and J 5 bases, leaving 25 bases between the germline ends. The CDR3 is 17 amino acids. Germline CDR1 reads SGHTA; CDR2 reads FQGNSA. The sequence derives from a human donor with diffuse large B-cell lymphoma. The source material was tumor tissue. The chain combines TRBV7-2 with TRBJ1-2; the D gene is possibly TRBD1 (5 bases). The CDR3 sequence is CASSNRLGEGMAYGYTF. CDR3 sequence (DNA): TGTGCCAGCAGTAACCGATTGGGGGAGGGGATGGCATATGGCTACACCTTC.